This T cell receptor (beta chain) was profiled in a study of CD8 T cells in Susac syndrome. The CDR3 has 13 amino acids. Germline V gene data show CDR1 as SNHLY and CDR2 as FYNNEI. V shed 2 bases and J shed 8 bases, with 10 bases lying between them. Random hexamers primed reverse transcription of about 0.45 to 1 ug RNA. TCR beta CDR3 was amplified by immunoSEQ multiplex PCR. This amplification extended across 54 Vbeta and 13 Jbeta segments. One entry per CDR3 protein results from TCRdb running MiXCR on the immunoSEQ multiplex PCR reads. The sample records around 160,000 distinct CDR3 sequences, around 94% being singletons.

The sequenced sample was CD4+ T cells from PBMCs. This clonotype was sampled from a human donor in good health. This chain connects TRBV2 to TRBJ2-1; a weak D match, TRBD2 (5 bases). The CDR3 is CASSEMRADEQFF. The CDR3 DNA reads TGTGCCAGCAGTGAAATGCGGGCCGATGAGCAGTTCTTC.